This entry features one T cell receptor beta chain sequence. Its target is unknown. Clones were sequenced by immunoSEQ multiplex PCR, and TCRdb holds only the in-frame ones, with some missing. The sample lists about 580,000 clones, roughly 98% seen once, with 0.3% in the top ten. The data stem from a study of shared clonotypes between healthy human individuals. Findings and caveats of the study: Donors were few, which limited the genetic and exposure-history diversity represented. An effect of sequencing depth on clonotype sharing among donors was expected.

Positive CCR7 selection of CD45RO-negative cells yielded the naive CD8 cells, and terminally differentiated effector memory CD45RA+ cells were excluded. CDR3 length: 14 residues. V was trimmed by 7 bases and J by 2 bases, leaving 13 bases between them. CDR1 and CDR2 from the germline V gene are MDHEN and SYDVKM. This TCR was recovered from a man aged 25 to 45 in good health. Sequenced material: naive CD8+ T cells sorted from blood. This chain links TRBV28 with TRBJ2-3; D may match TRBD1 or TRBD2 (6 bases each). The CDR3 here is CASNLRGLTDTQYF. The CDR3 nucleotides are TGTGCCAGCAACCTCAGGGGACTCACAGATACGCAGTATTTT.